Detailed here is one T cell receptor (beta chain). In the original workflow: The assay estimated nucleated cells by amplifying reference gene primers. Here immunoSEQ multiplex PCR was the method, and the copy in TCRdb shows in-frame clones only, minus some. The V and J calls and clone size were taken over from that table, and D and trimming were inferred from the DNA. The sample lists some 350,000 clones, more than 70% seen once, with approximately 5.3% in the top ten. This specimen comes from a study of blood T cell repertoires in COVID-19. The TCR was taken from a woman in her thirties who had recovered from COVID-19. Sequenced: PBMCs or T cells enriched from blood (not recorded which).

This CDR3 reads CASSFFGYGYTF. DNA of the CDR3: TGTGCCAGCAGTTTCTTCGGCTATGGCTACACCTTC. This sequence joins TRBV28 and TRBJ1-2; D gene unclear. CDR1 is MDHEN and CDR2 is SYDVKM in the germline V gene. The length of the CDR3 is 12 residues. Trimming took 3 bases from V and 4 from J, leaving 6 bases between them.